This T cell receptor (beta chain) emerged from a study of T-cell reconstitution after alpha-beta-depleted transplantation in children. Study-wide results and limits: Some patients showed high day-60 TCRbeta diversity, which derived from surviving recipient T cells and thymic progenitors. The main origin of T-cell counts and diversity one year after transplant was newly produced T cells. Reportedly, roughly two months post-transplant, alpha-beta T cells arose from several hundred expanded graft clones.

Using unique molecular identifiers, the investigators prepared the TCRbeta library. From the PCR reads, TCRdb called clonotypes with MiXCR, one entry per CDR3 protein. This table holds around 300,000 distinct CDR3 sequences, roughly 9.1% found once. In its sample, this clonotype was seen many times. Its cognate antigen is unknown. Germline values: CDR1 SGHVS, CDR2 FNYEAQ. This CDR3 comprises 14 residues. V dropped 5 bases and J dropped 7; count of bases not matched to a gene: 9. This clonotype originated in a boy younger than two with acute myeloid leukemia, due to receive a stem cell transplant. Here the sequenced sample was PBMCs, taken before TCRalphabeta/CD19-depleted stem cell transplant. V gene TRBV7-6 combines with J gene TRBJ2-5; TRBD2 matches 8 bases. The CDR3 spells CASSPGSGTGTQYF. The DNA for the CDR3 is TGTGCCAGCAGCCCCGGTAGCGGGACGGGGACCCAGTACTTC. Complete variable domain (other parts from reference TRBV7-6 and TRBJ2-5): GAGVSQSPRYKVTKRGQDVALRCDPISGHVSLYWYRQALGQGPEFLTYFNYEAQQDKSGLPNDRFSAERPEGSISTLTIQRTEQRDSAMYRCASSPGSGTGTQYFGPGTRLLVL.